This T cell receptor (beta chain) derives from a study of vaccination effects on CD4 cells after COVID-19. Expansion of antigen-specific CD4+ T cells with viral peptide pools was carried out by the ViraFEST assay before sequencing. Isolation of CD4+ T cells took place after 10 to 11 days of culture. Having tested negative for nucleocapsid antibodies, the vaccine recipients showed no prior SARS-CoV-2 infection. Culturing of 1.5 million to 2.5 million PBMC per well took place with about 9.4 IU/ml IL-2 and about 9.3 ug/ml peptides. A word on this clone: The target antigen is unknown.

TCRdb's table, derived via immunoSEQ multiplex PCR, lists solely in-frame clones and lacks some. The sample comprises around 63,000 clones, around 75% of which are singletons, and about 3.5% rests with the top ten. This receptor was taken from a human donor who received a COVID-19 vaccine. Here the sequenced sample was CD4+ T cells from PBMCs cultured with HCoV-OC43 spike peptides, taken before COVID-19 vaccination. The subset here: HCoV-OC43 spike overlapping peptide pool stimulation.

This chain's CDR3 is CASSLGGGNTGELFF. DNA of the CDR3: TGTGCCAGCAGCCTCGGTGGGGGGAACACCGGGGAGCTGTTTTTT. The chain is built from TRBV11-3 and TRBJ2-2; D is perhaps TRBD1 or TRBD2 (5 bases each). Germline V lookup: CDR1 SGHNT, CDR2 YENEEA. This CDR3 is 15 amino acids long. Between the trimmed V and J ends, which lost 5 bases and 1 base, there was a span of 11 bases.